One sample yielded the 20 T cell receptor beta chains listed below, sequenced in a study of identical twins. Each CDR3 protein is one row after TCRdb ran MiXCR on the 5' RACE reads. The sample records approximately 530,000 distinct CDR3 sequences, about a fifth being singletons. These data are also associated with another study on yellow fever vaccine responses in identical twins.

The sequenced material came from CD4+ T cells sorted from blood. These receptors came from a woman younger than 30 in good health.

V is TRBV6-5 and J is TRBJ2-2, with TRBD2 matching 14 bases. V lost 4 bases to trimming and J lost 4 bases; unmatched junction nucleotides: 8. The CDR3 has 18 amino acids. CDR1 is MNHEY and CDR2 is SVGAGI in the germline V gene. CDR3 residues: CASSFGTSGRGVTGELFF. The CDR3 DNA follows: TGTGCCAGCAGTTTCGGGACTAGCGGGAGAGGGGTCACCGGGGAGCTGTTTTTT.

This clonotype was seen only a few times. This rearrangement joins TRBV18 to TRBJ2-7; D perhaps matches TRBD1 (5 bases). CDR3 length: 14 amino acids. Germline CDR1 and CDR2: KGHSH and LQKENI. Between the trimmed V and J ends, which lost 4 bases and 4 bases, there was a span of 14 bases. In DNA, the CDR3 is TGTGCCAGCTCACTCAATCGCGACAGTTACGAGCAGTACTTC. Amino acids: CASSLNRDSYEQYF.

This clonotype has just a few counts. The chain's CDR3 is CASSRDLYNSPLHF. The CDR3 bases are TGCGCCAGCAGCCGGGACCTCTATAATTCACCCCTCCACTTT. V is TRBV5-1 and J is TRBJ1-6; a possible D gene is TRBD1 (5 bases). Trimming took 4 bases from V and 3 from J, leaving 8 bases between them. The length of the CDR3 is 14 residues. CDR1 SGHRS and CDR2 YFSETQ come from the germline V gene.

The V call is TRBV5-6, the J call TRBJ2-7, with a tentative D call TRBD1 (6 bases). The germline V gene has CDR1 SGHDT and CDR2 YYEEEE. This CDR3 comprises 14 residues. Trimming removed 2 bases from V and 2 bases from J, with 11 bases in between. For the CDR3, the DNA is TGTGCCAGCAGCTTAACAGGGAGTACCTACGAGCAGTACGTC. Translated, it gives CASSLTGSTYEQYV.

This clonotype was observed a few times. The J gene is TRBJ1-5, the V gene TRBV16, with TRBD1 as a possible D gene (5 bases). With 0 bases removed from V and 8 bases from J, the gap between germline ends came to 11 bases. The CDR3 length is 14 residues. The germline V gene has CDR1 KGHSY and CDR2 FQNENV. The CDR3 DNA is TGTGCCAGCAGCCAATCCAGGGTACCTGAGCCCCAGCATTTT. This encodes CASSQSRVPEPQHF.

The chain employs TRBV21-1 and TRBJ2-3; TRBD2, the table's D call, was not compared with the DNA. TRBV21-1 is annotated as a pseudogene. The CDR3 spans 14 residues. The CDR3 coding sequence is TGTGCCAGCAGCCGACTAGCGGGCCGAGATACGCAGTATTTT. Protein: CASSRLAGRDTQYF.

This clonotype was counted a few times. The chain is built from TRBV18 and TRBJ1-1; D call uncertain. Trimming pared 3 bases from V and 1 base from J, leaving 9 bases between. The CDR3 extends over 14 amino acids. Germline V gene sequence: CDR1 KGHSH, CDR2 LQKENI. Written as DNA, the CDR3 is TGTGCCAGCTCACCGGGTTGGGAGAACACTGAAGCTTTCTTT. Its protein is CASSPGWENTEAFF.

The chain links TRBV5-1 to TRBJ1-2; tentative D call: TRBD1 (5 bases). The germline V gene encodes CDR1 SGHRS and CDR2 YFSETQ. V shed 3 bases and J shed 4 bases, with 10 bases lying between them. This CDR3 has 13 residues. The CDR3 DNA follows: TGCGCCAGCAGCTCCTCGGGACTCTATGGCTACACCTTC. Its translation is CASSSSGLYGYTF.

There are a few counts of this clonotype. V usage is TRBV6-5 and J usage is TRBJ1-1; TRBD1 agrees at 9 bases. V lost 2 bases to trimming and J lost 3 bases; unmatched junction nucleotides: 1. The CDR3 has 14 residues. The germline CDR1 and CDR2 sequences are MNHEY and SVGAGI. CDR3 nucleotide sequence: TGTGCCAGCAGTTACAGGACAGGGGACACTGAAGCTTTCTTT. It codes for CASSYRTGDTEAFF.

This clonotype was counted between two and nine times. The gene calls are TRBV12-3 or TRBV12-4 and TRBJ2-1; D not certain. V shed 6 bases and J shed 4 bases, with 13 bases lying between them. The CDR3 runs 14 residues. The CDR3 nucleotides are TGTGCCAGCAGCCAAGAACTCGGTTACAATGAGCAGTTCTTC. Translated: CASSQELGYNEQFF.

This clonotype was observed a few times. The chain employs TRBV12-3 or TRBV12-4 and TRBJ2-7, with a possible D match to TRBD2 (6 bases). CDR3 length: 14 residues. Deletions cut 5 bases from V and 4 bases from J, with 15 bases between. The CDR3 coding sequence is TGTGCCAGCAGTGCGGGACGCCATGGGTACGAGCAGTACGTC. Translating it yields CASSAGRHGYEQYV.

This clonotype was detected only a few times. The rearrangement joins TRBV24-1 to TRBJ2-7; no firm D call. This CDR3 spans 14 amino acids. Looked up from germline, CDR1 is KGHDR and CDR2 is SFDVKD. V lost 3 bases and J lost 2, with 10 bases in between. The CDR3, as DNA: TGTGCCACCAGTGATCCCATGTTTCCCTACGAGCAGTACTTC. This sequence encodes CATSDPMFPYEQYF.

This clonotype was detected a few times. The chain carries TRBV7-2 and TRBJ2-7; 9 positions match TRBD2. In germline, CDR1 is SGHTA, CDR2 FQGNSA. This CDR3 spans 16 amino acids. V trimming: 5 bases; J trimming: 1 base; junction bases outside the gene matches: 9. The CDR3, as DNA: TGTGCCAGCAGCCCCGGAGGACTAGCGCCGTCCTACGAGCAGTACTTC. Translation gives CASSPGGLAPSYEQYF.

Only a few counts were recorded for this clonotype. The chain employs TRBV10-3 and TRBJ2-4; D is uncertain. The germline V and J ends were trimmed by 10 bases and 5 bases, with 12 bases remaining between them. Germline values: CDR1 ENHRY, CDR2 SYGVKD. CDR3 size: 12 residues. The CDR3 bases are TGTGCCACGCAGGAAAAAGAAAACATTCAGTACTTC. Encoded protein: CATQEKENIQYF.

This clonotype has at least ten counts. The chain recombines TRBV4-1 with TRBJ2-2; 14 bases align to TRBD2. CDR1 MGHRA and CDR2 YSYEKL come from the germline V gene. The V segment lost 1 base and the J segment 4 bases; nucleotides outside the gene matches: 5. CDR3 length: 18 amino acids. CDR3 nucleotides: TGCGCCAGCAGCCAAGCGGGACTAGCGGGGGTGGGCACCGGGGAGCTGTTTTTT. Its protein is CASSQAGLAGVGTGELFF.

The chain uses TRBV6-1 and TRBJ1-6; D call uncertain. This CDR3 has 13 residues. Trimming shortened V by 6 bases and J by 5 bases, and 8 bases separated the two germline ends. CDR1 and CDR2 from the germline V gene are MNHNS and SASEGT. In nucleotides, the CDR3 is TGTGCCAGCAGGGTAAAGAATAATTCACCCCTCCACTTT. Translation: CASRVKNNSPLHF.

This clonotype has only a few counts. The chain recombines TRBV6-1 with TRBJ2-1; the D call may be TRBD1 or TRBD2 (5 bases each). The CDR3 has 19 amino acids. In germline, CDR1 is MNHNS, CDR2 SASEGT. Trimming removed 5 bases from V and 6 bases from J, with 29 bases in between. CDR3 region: CASSITSGQGVFHPNEQFF. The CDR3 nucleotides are TGTGCCAGCAGTATTACCTCGGGGCAGGGCGTGTTTCATCCCAATGAGCAGTTCTTC.

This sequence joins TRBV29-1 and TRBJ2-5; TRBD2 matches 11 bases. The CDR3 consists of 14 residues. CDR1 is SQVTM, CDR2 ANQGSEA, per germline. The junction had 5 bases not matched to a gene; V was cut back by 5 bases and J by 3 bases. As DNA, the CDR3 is TGCAGCGTTCTACCGGGACTAGCGGAAGAGACCCAGTACTTC. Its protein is CSVLPGLAEETQYF. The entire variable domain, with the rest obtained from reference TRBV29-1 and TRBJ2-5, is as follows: SAVISQKPSRDICQRGTSLTIQCQVDSQVTMMFWYRQQPGQSLTLIATANQGSEATYESGFVIDKFPISRPNLTFSTLTVSNMSPEDSSIYLCSVLPGLAEETQYFGPGTRLLVL.

The CDR3: CASRSGTSGSLNTDTQYF. The CDR3 nucleotides read TGTGCCAGCAGGTCCGGGACTAGCGGTTCTCTCAACACAGATACGCAGTATTTT. The chain joins TRBV11-2 to TRBJ2-3, with 11 positions matching TRBD2. The germline V gene encodes CDR1 SGHAT and CDR2 FQNNGV. The junction had 13 bases not matched to a gene; V was cut back by 6 bases and J by 2 bases. CDR3 size: 18 residues. Drawing the rest from reference TRBV11-2 and TRBJ2-3, the complete variable domain is EAGVAQSPRYKIIEKRQSVAFWCNPISGHATLYWYQQILGQGPKLLIQFQNNGVVDDSQLPKDRFSAERLKGVDSTLKIQPAKLEDSAVYLCASRSGTSGSLNTDTQYFGPGTRLTVL.

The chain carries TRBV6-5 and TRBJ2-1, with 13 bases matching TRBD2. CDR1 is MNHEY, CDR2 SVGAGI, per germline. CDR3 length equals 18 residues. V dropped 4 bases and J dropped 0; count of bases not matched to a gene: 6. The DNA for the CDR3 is TGTGCCAGCAGTTCAGGACTAGCGGGGGTTAGCTCCTACAATGAGCAGTTCTTC. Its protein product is CASSSGLAGVSSYNEQFF.